This TCR beta chain was sequenced in a study of PD-L1 blockade in urothelial cancer. Study summary: Patients commenced intravenous atezolizumab, 1,200 mg every 3 weeks, in 2014. In the patient group, about 90% of the roughly 29 were males with bladder-origin urothelial cancer. Study results and limitations: In blood at 3 weeks, tumor-associated clones expanded more among patients with durable benefit. Better survival was predicted by below-median pretreatment blood TCR clonality.

The trim removed 6 bases at V and 7 bases at J, leaving 9 bases unmatched. Looked up from germline, CDR1 is MDHEN and CDR2 is SYDVKM. The CDR3 is 15 residues long. Time point here: peripheral blood 6 weeks after treatment start. A few counts support this clone. Its antigen is not identified. Libraries were prepared by immunoSEQ multiplex PCR; TCRdb keeps only in-frame clonotypes and omits some of them. This table has 120,000 or so clones, roughly 83% appearing once. This sequence joins TRBV28 and TRBJ2-1; 10 bases map to TRBD2. The specimen was PBMCs, collected around atezolizumab (anti-PD-L1) treatment. The sequence was obtained from a man aged 50-59 years with urothelial cancer. CDR3 region: CASRALAGVGNEQFF. CDR3 coding DNA: TGTGCCAGCAGGGCCCTAGCGGGAGTAGGAAATGAGCAGTTCTTC.